The clone carrying this T cell receptor (beta chain) was detected a few times. Its antigen is not identified. This record belongs to a study of shared clonotypes between healthy human individuals. Measured with immunoSEQ multiplex PCR; TCRdb has only the in-frame clones, and not every one. The sample lists hundreds of thousands of clones; approximately 79% were seen once. Study results and limitations: An effect of sequencing depth on clonotype sharing among donors was expected. Clonotypes not shared had lower generation probabilities than those common to all four donors.

Participating donors were healthy, HIV-negative adults free of recent acute infections or vaccinations. The sequence came from a woman between 25 and 40 years old in good health. The sample was memory CD4+ T cells sorted from blood. The sample's subset: CD45RA-negative fraction.

The CDR3 bases are TGTGCCACCAGCAGAAGCCGGACTAGCGGGAGTACCTACGAGCAGTACTTC. Its translation: CATSRSRTSGSTYEQYF. The genes are TRBV15 and TRBJ2-7, with TRBD2 identical over 13 bases. V shed 2 bases and J 2 bases; nucleotides not matched to a gene: 6. CDR3 length: 17 amino acids. Germline V lookup: CDR1 LNHNV, CDR2 YYDKDF (reference sequence).